Here is one T cell receptor beta chain with its context. Its cognate antigen is unknown. PCR amplification relied on 60 Vbeta primers (plus 13 Jbeta primers). As originally analysed: Roughly 11 million of the about 80 million unique TCR beta chains counted in a later analysis were shared. Sequencing was performed with immunoSEQ multiplex PCR; in TCRdb, only in-frame clones are kept and a portion is missing. V, J and clone size derive from that table, while D and trimming were established from the DNA sequence. The repertoire holds 90,000 to 150,000 clones, with about 73% as singletons. The CDR3 is 15 amino acids. The germline V gene encodes CDR1 MDHEN and CDR2 SYDVKM. V was clipped by 1 base and J by 6 bases, with 13 bases between them. This entry belongs to a study of cytomegalovirus exposure and HLA in healthy donors. Points from the study as a whole: Reported results showed that the classifier diagnosed cytomegalovirus status with high specificity and sensitivity.

Whereas donors were nominally healthy upon sampling, unrecorded immune exposures were probable. This rearrangement joins TRBV28 to TRBJ2-1; no reliable D call. The sequence was obtained from a woman aged 25-40 years in good health and CMV-seropositive. Sequencing used PBMCs. CDR3 sequence: CASSLLQSPPNEQFF. The CDR3 region has the DNA TGTGCCAGCAGTTTATTGCAGTCCCCCCCCAATGAGCAGTTCTTC.